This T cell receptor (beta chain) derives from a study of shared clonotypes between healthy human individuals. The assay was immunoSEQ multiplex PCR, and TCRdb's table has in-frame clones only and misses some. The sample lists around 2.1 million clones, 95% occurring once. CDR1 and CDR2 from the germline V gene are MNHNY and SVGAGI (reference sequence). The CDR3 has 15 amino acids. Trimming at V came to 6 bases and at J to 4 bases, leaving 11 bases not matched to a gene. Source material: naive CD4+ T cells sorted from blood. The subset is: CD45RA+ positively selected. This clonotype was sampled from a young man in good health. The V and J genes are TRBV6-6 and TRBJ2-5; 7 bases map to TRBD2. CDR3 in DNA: TGTGCCAGCAGAGTTCCGGGAGGTAGAAGAGAGACCCAGTACTTC. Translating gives CASRVPGGRRETQYF.